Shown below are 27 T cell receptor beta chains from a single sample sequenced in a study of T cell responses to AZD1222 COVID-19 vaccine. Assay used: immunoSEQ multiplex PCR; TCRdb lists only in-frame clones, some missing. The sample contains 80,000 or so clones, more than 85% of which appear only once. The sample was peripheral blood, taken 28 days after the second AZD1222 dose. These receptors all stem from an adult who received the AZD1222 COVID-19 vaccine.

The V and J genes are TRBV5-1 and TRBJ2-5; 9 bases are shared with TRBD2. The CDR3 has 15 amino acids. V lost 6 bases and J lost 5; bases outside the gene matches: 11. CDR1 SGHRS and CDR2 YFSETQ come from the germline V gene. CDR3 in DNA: TGCGCCAGCATCGCTAGCGGGATGGGAAGGGAGACCCAGTACTTC. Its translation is CASIASGMGRETQYF.

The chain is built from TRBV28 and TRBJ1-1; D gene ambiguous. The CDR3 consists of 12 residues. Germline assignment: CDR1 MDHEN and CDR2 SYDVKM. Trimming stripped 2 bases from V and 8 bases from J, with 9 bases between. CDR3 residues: CASSLKWEEAFF. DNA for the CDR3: TGTGCCAGCAGTTTAAAGTGGGAAGAAGCTTTCTTT.

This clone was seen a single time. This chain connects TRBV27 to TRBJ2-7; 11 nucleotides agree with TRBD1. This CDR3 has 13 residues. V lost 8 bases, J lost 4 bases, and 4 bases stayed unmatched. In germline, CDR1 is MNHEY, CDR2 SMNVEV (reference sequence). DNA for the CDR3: TGTGCCAGCGCCGGGACAGGGGGATACGAGCAGTACTTC. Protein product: CASAGTGGYEQYF.

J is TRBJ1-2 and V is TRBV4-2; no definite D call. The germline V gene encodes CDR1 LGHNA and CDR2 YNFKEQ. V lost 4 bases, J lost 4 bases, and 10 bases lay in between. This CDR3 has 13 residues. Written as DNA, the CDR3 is TGTGCCAGCAGCCCGGACCGAACCTATGGCTACACCTTC. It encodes CASSPDRTYGYTF.

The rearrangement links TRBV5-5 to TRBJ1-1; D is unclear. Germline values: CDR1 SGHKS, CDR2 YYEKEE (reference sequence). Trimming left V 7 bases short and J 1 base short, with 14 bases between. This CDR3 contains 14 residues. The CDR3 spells CASVRERWNTEAFF. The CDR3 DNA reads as TGTGCCAGCGTCCGAGAGAGGTGGAACACTGAAGCTTTCTTT.

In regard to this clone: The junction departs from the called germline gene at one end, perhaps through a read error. The CDR3 reads CASTVPSHYGYTF. The CDR3 region has the DNA TGTGCCAGCACCGTGCCAAGCCACTACGGCTACACCTTC. This chain connects TRBV2 to TRBJ1-2; D unclear. Per germline, CDR1 SNHLY and CDR2 FYNNEI. This CDR3 region has 13 residues.

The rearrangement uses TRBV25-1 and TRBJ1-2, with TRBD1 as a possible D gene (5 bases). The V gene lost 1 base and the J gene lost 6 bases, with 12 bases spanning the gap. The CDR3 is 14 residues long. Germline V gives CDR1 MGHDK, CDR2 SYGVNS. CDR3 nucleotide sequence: TGTGCCAGCAGTGAATCCTCCAGGGTGGATGGCTACACCTTC. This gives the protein CASSESSRVDGYTF.

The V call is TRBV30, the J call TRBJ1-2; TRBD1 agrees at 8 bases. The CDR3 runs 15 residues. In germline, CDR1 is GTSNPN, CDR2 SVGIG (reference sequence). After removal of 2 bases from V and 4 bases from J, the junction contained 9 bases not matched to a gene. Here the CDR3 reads CAWSTGQGSIYGYTF. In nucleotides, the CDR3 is TGTGCCTGGAGTACCGGACAGGGATCAATCTATGGCTACACCTTC. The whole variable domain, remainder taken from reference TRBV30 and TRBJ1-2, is SQTIHQWPATLVQPVGSPLSLECTVEGTSNPNLYWYRQAAGRGLQLLFYSVGIGQISSEVPQNLSASRPQDRQFILSSKKLLLSDSGFYLCAWSTGQGSIYGYTFGSGTRLTVV.

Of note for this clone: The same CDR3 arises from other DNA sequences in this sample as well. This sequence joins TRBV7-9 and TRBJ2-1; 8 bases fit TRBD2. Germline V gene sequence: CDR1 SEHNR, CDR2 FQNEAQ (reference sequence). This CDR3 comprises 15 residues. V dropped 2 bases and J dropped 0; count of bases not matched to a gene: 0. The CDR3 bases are TGTGCCAGCAGCTTAAGCGGGAGCTCCTACAATGAGCAGTTCTTC. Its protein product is CASSLSGSSYNEQFF.

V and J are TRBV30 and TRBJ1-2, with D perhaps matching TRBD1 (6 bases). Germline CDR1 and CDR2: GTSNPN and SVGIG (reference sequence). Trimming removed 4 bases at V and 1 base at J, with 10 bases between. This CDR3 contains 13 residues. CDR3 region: CAWTAGDNYGYTF. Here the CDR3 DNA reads TGTGCCTGGACGGCAGGGGATAACTATGGCTACACCTTC.

The CDR3 here is CASSLVAQDYGYTF. The CDR3 DNA is TGTGCCAGCAGCTTGGTAGCACAGGACTATGGCTACACCTTC. The chain carries TRBV5-6 and TRBJ1-2, with D perhaps matching TRBD1 (5 bases). The CDR3 runs 14 residues. Trimming took 0 bases from V and 3 from J, leaving 9 bases between them. In germline, CDR1 is SGHDT, CDR2 YYEEEE.

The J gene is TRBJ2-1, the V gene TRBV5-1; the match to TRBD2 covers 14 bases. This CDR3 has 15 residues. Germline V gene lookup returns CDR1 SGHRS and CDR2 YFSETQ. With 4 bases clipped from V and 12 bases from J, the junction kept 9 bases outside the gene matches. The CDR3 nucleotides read TGCGCCAGCAGCGTGGGACTAGCGGGAGTAGAATGGCAGTTCTTC. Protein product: CASSVGLAGVEWQFF.

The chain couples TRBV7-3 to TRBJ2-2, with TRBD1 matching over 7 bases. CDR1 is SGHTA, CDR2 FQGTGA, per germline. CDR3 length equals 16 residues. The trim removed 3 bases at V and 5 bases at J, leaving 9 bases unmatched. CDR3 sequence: CASSLSGTVETGELFF. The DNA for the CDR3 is TGTGCCAGCAGCTTGTCCGGGACAGTGGAGACCGGGGAGCTGTTTTTT.

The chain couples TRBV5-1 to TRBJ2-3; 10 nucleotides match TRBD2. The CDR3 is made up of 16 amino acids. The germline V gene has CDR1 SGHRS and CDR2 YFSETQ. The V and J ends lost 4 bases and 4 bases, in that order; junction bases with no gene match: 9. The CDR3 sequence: CASSGVAGGPPDTQYF. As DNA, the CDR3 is TGCGCCAGCAGCGGGGTAGCGGGAGGACCACCAGATACGCAGTATTTT.

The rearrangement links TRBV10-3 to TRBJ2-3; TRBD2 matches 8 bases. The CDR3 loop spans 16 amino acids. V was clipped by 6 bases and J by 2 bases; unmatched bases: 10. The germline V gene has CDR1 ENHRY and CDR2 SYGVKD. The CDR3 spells CAIRRGAGRNTDTQYF. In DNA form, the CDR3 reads TGTGCCATCAGGCGGGGGGCGGGGCGTAACACAGATACGCAGTATTTT.

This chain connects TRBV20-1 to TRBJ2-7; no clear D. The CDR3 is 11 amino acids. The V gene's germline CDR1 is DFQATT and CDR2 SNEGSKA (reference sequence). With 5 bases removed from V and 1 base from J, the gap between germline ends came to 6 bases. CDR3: CSARQSYEQYF. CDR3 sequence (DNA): TGCAGTGCTCGTCAGTCCTACGAGCAGTACTTC.

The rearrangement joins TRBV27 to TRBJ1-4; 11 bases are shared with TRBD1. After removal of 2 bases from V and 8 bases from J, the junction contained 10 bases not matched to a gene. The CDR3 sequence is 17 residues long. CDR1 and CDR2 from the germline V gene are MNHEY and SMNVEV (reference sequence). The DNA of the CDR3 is TGTGCCAGCAGTTTAGGCGGACAGGGGGCGCCCCGGGAAAAACTGTTTTTT. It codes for CASSLGGQGAPREKLFF.

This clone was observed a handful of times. CDR3 DNA sequence: TGTGCCAGCAGCGCCCTCGCAGGGGCCTGGGGCACTGAAGCTTTCTTT. It is translated as CASSALAGAWGTEAFF. The genes are TRBV9 and TRBJ1-1, with a weak D call TRBD1 (6 bases). The germline V and J ends were trimmed by 3 bases and 4 bases, with 19 bases remaining between them. The germline CDR1 and CDR2 sequences are SGDLS and YYNGEE. The CDR3 spans 16 residues.

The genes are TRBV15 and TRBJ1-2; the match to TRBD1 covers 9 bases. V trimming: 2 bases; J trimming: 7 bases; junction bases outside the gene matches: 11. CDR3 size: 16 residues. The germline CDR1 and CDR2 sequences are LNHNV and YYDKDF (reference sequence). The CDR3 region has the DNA TGTGCCACCAGCAGACGACCAACACAGGGGGCTTCTGGCTACACCTTC. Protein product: CATSRRPTQGASGYTF. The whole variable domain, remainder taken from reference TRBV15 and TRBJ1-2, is DAMVIQNPRYQVTQFGKPVTLSCSQTLNHNVMYWYQQKSSQAPKLLFHYYDKDFNNEADTPDNFQSRRPNTSFCFLDIRSPGLGDTAMYLCATSRRPTQGASGYTFGSGTRLTVV.

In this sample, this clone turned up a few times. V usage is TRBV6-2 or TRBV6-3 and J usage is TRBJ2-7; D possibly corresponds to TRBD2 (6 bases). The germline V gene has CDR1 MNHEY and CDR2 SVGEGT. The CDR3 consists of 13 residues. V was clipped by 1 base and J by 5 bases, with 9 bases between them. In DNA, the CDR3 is TGTGCCAGCAGTTACTACGGGAGCGACGAGCAGTACTTC. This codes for CASSYYGSDEQYF.

The CDR3 loop is CASKNGQGLGNEKLFF. The CDR3 DNA is TGTGCCAGCAAAAATGGACAGGGTCTAGGTAATGAAAAACTGTTTTTT. The chain couples TRBV19 to TRBJ1-4, with 8 bases fitting TRBD1. Germline-derived CDR1 and CDR2 are LNHDA and SQIVND (reference sequence). The CDR3 has 16 amino acids. Unmatched junction bases numbered 13, after V lost 9 bases and J lost 4 bases. The whole variable domain, filled in from reference TRBV19 and TRBJ1-4, reads DGGITQSPKYLFRKEGQNVTLSCEQNLNHDAMYWYRQDPGQGLRLIYYSQIVNDFQKGDIAEGYSVSREKKESFPLTVTSAQKNPTAFYLCASKNGQGLGNEKLFFGSGTQLSVL.

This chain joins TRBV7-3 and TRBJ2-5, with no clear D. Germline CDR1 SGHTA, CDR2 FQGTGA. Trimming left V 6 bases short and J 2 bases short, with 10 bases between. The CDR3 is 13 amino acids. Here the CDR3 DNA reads TGTGCCAGCAGTAACAGCCAACAAGAGACCCAGTACTTC. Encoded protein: CASSNSQQETQYF.

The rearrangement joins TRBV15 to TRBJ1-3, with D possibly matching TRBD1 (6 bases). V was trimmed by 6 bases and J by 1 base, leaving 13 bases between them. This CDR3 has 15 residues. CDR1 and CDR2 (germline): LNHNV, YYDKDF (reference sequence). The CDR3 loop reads CATRGSTGSGNTIYF. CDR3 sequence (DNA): TGTGCCACCAGGGGAAGTACAGGGTCTGGAAACACCATATATTTT.

The CDR3 loop is CASSFKLRAGEYYGYTF. CDR3 nucleotides: TGTGCCAGCAGCTTCAAACTCAGGGCAGGGGAATACTATGGCTACACCTTC. The chain has TRBV7-9 and TRBJ1-2; tentative D call: TRBD1 (6 bases). The length of the CDR3 is 17 residues. The ends were cut back, 3 bases at V and 3 bases at J, with 20 bases in the middle. In germline, CDR1 is SEHNR, CDR2 FQNEAQ (reference sequence).

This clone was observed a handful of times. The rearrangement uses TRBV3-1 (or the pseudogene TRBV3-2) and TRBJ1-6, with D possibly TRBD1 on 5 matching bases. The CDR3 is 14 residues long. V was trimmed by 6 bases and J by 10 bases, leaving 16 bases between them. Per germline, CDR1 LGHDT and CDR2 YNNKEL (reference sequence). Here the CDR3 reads CASRVGGPSSPLHF. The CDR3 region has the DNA TGTGCCAGCAGGGTGGGGGGACCCTCCTCACCCCTCCACTTT.

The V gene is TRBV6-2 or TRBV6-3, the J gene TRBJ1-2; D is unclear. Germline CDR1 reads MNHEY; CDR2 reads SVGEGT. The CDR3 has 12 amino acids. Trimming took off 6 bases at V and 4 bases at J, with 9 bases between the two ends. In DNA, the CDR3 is TGTGCCAGCAGCCTCAAATTCTATGGCTACACCTTC. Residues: CASSLKFYGYTF.

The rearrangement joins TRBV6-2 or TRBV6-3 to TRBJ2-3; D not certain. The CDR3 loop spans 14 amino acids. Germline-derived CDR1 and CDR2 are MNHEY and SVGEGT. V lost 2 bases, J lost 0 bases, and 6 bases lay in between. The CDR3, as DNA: TGTGCCAGCAGTTACCAGAGCAGCACAGATACGCAGTATTTT. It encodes CASSYQSSTDTQYF.